These 14 T cell receptor beta chains were sequenced from one sample in a study of T-cell memory formation after mild COVID-19. Using its own MiXCR run on the 5' RACE reads, TCRdb lists one record per CDR3 protein. This sample carries 300,000 to 350,000 distinct CDR3 sequences, more than 13% of them seen once, and the ten largest clones take roughly a fifth. The sequencing input was PBMCs or a T cell subset sorted from them (not recorded which). Receptors were obtained from a young man who had mild COVID-19 (a few samples of this study predate the infection). Cell type and time point are not known.

The chain is built from TRBV6-1 and TRBJ1-5; D is uncertain. The V gene lost 0 bases and the J gene lost 7 bases, with 16 bases spanning the gap. The CDR3 spans 16 residues. CDR1 and CDR2 (germline): MNHNS, SASEGT. CDR3 region: CASSEALPTPWQPQHF. The CDR3 region has the DNA TGTGCCAGCAGTGAAGCATTGCCGACCCCATGGCAGCCCCAGCATTTT.

V is TRBV7-2 and J is TRBJ1-1; no clear D. V was shortened by 5 bases and J by 1 base, with 17 bases between the two germline ends. The CDR3 has 16 residues. From germline, CDR1 is SGHTA and CDR2 FQGNSA. The CDR3 DNA reads TGTGCCAGCAGCCCCATTTTCGACACCTCGAACACTGAAGCTTTCTTT. Translating it yields CASSPIFDTSNTEAFF.

The gene calls are TRBV5-1 and TRBJ1-3; maybe TRBD1 (5 bases). The CDR3 loop spans 15 amino acids. V lost 3 bases and J lost 0, with 10 bases in between. The germline V gene encodes CDR1 SGHRS and CDR2 YFSETQ. CDR3 region: CASSWVGDSGNTIYF. CDR3 DNA: TGCGCCAGCAGCTGGGTGGGGGACTCTGGAAACACCATATATTTT.

This clonotype turned up a few times. The J gene is TRBJ2-7, the V gene TRBV24-1; D is undetermined. Trimming stripped 3 bases from V and 2 bases from J, with 7 bases between. The CDR3 is made up of 13 amino acids. CDR1 is KGHDR, CDR2 SFDVKD, per germline. CDR3 amino acids: CATSDPPAYEQYV. As DNA, the CDR3 is TGTGCCACCAGTGATCCCCCGGCCTACGAGCAGTACGTC.

The chain couples TRBV20-1 to TRBJ1-1, with unresolved D. Trimming took off 0 bases at V and 0 bases at J, with 5 bases between the two ends. Germline V gives CDR1 DFQATT, CDR2 SNEGSKA (reference sequence). This CDR3 region has 13 residues. As DNA, the CDR3 is TGCAGTGCTAGAGAGGATATGAACACTGAAGCTTTCTTT. Translation: CSAREDMNTEAFF.

This clonotype was seen more than once but under ten times. The rearrangement links TRBV28 to TRBJ2-4; D is unresolved. There are 15 residues in the CDR3. Trimming took off 9 bases at V and 1 base at J, with 16 bases between the two ends. The V gene's germline CDR1 is MDHEN and CDR2 SYDVKM. CDR3 loop: CASSGTSFAKNIQYF. The CDR3 DNA is TGTGCCAGTAGTGGCACCTCCTTCGCCAAAAACATTCAGTACTTC.

The rearrangement joins TRBV4-2 to TRBJ1-1; the D is unclear. The CDR3 has 11 residues. Germline V lookup: CDR1 LGHNA, CDR2 YNFKEQ. Trimming stripped 1 base from V and 6 bases from J, with 3 bases between. Here the CDR3 reads CASSQASEAFF. Here the CDR3 DNA reads TGTGCCAGCAGCCAAGCCTCTGAAGCTTTCTTT.

V and J are TRBV5-1 and TRBJ1-2; the D gene is possibly TRBD1 (5 bases). Deletions cut 2 bases from V and 8 bases from J, with 10 bases between. Germline CDR1 and CDR2: SGHRS and YFSETQ. The CDR3 has 12 amino acids. CDR3 DNA: TGCGCCAGCAGCTTCGACAGAGAAGGCTACACCTTC. Its protein is CASSFDREGYTF.

CDR3 nucleotides: TGTGCCACCAGTGTCCGGGACTTTGAAAAAGAGACCCAGTACTTC. Amino acid sequence: CATSVRDFEKETQYF. The chain carries TRBV24-1 and TRBJ2-5, with D perhaps TRBD2 (6 bases). V was pared by 5 bases and J by 3 bases, with 15 bases between. The CDR3 spans 15 residues. Germline CDR1 KGHDR, CDR2 SFDVKD.

This clonotype was observed a few times. This sequence joins TRBV5-1 and TRBJ1-2, with 7 bases aligning to TRBD1. The junction had 8 bases not matched to a gene; V was cut back by 2 bases and J by 4 bases. The CDR3 has 15 residues. The germline V gene has CDR1 SGHRS and CDR2 YFSETQ. As DNA, the CDR3 is TGCGCCAGCAGCTTCGGGACAGATGGTGTCTATGGCTACACCTTC. Encoded protein: CASSFGTDGVYGYTF.

The CDR3 is CATSVGTGTTDTQYF. CDR3 DNA: TGTGCCACCAGTGTCGGGACAGGGACCACAGATACGCAGTATTTT. The chain combines TRBV24-1 with TRBJ2-3; 9 bases agree with TRBD1. The CDR3 sequence is 15 residues long. The V gene's germline CDR1 is KGHDR and CDR2 SFDVKD. V lost 5 bases and J lost 2; bases outside the gene matches: 4.

The chain is built from TRBV6-5 and TRBJ1-2; D ambiguous. Trimming pared 3 bases from V and 2 bases from J, leaving 13 bases between. This CDR3 is built from 15 residues. The germline gives CDR1 MNHEY, CDR2 SVGAGI. The DNA for the CDR3 is TGTGCCAGCAGTTATCACCCATCGGGCAACTATGGCTACACCTTC. Its protein is CASSYHPSGNYGYTF.

The chain employs TRBV20-1 and TRBJ1-2; D uncertain. Trimming left V 1 base short and J 2 bases short, with 8 bases between. The germline V gene has CDR1 DFQATT and CDR2 SNEGSKA (reference sequence). This CDR3 has 13 residues. The CDR3 here is CSARGGVNYGYTF. In nucleotides, the CDR3 is TGCAGTGCTAGAGGCGGGGTGAACTATGGCTACACCTTC.

The table lists this clonotype with a few counts. The chain recombines TRBV19 with TRBJ1-5; D perhaps matches TRBD1 (6 bases). Germline values: CDR1 LNHDA, CDR2 SQIVND (reference sequence). Trimming shortened V by 3 bases and J by 4 bases, and 10 bases separated the two germline ends. There are 14 residues in the CDR3. CDR3 DNA: TGTGCCAGTAGTATTACAGGGTCTAATCAGCCCCAGCATTTT. Translated: CASSITGSNQPQHF.